This entry describes one T cell receptor (beta chain). Its antigen remains unidentified. This table comes from immunoSEQ multiplex PCR, and its TCRdb copy is limited to in-frame clones, with some not included. The table records millions of clones, about 95% of them present only once. This specimen comes from a study of shared clonotypes between healthy human individuals. Study outcomes and limitations: Specimens sampled were limited to blood, with tissue repertoires likely differing. Sequencing depth was predicted to influence how clonotypes are shared among donors.

The CDR3 consists of 17 residues. The germline V gene encodes CDR1 MGHRA and CDR2 YSYEKL. The V gene end was trimmed by 0 bases and the J gene end by 2 bases; junction bases not matched to a gene: 8. Cells designated naive CD8 were CD45RO-negative and were positively selected for CCR7, with terminally differentiated effector memory CD45RA+ cells excluded. Sequencing was done on a sample of naive CD8+ T cells sorted from blood. The TCR originated in a man younger than 35 in good health. V gene TRBV4-1 combines with J gene TRBJ2-5; 8 bases line up with TRBD1. The CDR3 here is CASSQDQAGTGQETQYF. DNA for the CDR3: TGCGCCAGCAGCCAAGATCAAGCCGGGACAGGACAAGAGACCCAGTACTTC.